This entry features one TCR beta chain sequence. Data came from immunoSEQ multiplex PCR; TCRdb stores just in-frame clones and leaves some out. The table includes over 100,000 clones, roughly 92% detected once. This sample is part of a study of control samples from healthy donors and cancer patients. The sample taken for sequencing was blood. This TCR was recovered from a man aged 18 to 29 in good health.

CDR3 sequence (DNA): TGCGCCAGCAGCTTGGCCGCAAGCGGGGGAGCATACAATGAGCAGTTCTTC. Encoded protein: CASSLAASGGAYNEQFF. This chain joins TRBV5-1 and TRBJ2-1; TRBD2 aligns across 8 bases. Germline V gives CDR1 SGHRS, CDR2 YFSETQ. The ends lost 0 bases at V and 4 bases at J; junction bases unmatched: 9. The CDR3 spans 17 residues.